Shown below are 3 T cell receptor beta chains from a single sample sequenced in a study of T cell responses to AZD1222 COVID-19 vaccine. Sequencing used immunoSEQ multiplex PCR; TCRdb keeps in-frame clones, though not all of them. The sample lists tens of thousands of clones, 70% to 90% occurring once. Sequenced here: peripheral blood, sampled on day 0 of AZD1222 vaccination. The receptors derive from an adult in good health.

The rearrangement joins TRBV10-2 to TRBJ2-7, with D possibly called TRBD1 or TRBD2 (5 bases each). The CDR3 is 12 residues long. Looked up from germline, CDR1 is WSHSY and CDR2 is SAAADI. Trimming left V 10 bases short and J 3 bases short, with 13 bases between. The CDR3 DNA is TGCGCCACCGGGGCATTCGGCTACGAGCAGTACTTC. This encodes CATGAFGYEQYF.

The chain carries TRBV29-1 and TRBJ2-1; maybe TRBD1 (6 bases). CDR1 and CDR2 from the germline V gene are SQVTM and ANQGSEA. Trimming pared 4 bases from V and 7 bases from J, leaving 14 bases between. CDR3 length equals 13 residues. DNA of the CDR3: TGCAGCGTTGGGTTACAACAGGGAAATGAGCAGTTCTTC. Amino acid sequence: CSVGLQQGNEQFF.

The chain joins TRBV5-1 to TRBJ1-1; unclear D gene. CDR3 size: 14 residues. Trimming removed 0 bases from V and 1 base from J, with 7 bases in between. Looked up from germline, CDR1 is SGHRS and CDR2 is YFSETQ. CDR3 residues: CASSLVPENTEAFF. CDR3 nucleotide sequence: TGCGCCAGCAGCTTGGTCCCAGAGAACACTGAAGCTTTCTTT.